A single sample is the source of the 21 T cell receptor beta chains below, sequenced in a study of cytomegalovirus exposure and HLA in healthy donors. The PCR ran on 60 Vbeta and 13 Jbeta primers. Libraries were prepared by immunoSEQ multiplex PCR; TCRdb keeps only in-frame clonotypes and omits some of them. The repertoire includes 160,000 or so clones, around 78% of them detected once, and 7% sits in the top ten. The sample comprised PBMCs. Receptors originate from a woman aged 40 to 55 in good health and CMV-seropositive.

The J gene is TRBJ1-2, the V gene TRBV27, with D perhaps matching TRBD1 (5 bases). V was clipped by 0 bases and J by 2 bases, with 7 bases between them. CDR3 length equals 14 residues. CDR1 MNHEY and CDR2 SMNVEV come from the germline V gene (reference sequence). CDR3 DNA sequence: TGTGCCAGCAGTTTATCGAAGGGGAACTATGGCTACACCTTC. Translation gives CASSLSKGNYGYTF.

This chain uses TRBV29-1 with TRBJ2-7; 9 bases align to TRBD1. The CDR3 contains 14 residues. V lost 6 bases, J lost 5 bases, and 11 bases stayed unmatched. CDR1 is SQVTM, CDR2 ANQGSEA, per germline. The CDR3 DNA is TGCAGCGTGGGACAGGGAAGTTTTTCCCACGAGCAGTACTTC. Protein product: CSVGQGSFSHEQYF.

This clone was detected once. CDR3 in amino acids: CASSSGQGPGELFF. In DNA, the CDR3 is TGTGCCAGCAGCTCTGGACAGGGCCCTGGGGAGCTGTTTTTT. The chain employs TRBV5-4 and TRBJ2-2, with 8 bases aligning to TRBD1. Germline CDR1 and CDR2: SGHNT and YYREEE (reference sequence). Trimming removed 3 bases from V and 8 bases from J; junction bases left unmatched: 6. The CDR3 runs to 14 residues. The whole variable domain, filled in from reference TRBV5-4 and TRBJ2-2, reads ETGVTQSPTHLIKTRGQQVTLRCSSQSGHNTVSWYQQALGQGPQFIFQYYREEENGRGNFPPRFSGLQFPNYSSELNVNALELDDSALYLCASSSGQGPGELFFGEGSRLTVL.

The CDR3 reads CASSSGTGVFNEQFF. In DNA, the CDR3 is TGTGCCAGCAGCTCCGGGACAGGGGTCTTCAATGAGCAGTTCTTC. J is TRBJ2-1 and V is TRBV7-2, with 10 bases lining up with TRBD1. V dropped 4 bases and J dropped 6; count of bases not matched to a gene: 6. Germline V gene sequence: CDR1 SGHTA, CDR2 FQGNSA. This CDR3 has 15 residues.

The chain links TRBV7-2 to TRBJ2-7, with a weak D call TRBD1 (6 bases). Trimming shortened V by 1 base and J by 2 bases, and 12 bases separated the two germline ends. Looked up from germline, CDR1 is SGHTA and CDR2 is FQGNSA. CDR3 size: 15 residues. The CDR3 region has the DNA TGTGCCAGCAGCTTAGGGGCCCCAGGGGCCTACGAGCAGTACTTC. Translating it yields CASSLGAPGAYEQYF.

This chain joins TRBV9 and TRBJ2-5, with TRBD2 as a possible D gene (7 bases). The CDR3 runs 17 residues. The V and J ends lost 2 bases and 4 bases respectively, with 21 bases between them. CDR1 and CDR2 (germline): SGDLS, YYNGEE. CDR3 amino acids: CASSVLPGGGAGETQYF. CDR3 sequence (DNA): TGTGCCAGCAGCGTCCTACCGGGTGGGGGGGCGGGAGAGACCCAGTACTTC.

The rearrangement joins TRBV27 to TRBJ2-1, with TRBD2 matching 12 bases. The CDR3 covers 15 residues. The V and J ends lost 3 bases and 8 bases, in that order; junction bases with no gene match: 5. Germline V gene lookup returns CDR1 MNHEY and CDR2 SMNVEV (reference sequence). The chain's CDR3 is CASSFETSGGYEQFF. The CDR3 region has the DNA TGTGCCAGCAGTTTTGAGACTAGCGGGGGTTATGAGCAGTTCTTC.

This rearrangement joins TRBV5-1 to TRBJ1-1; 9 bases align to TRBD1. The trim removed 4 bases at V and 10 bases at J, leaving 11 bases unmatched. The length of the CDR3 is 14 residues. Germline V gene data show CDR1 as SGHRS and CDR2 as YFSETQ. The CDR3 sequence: CASSLPGQGGVAFF. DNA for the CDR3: TGCGCCAGCAGCCTACCGGGACAGGGAGGCGTAGCTTTCTTT.

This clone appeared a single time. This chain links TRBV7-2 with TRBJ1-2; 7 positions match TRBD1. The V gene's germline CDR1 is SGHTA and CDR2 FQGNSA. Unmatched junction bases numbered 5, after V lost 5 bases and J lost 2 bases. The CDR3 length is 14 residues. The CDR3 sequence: CASSRTGTNYGYTF. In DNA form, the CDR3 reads TGTGCCAGCAGCCGGACAGGCACCAACTATGGCTACACCTTC.

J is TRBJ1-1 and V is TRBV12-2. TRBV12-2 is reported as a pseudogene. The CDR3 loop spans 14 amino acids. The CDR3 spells CASRFKRGAQEAFF. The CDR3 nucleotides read TGTGCAAGTCGCTTTAAGCGGGGGGCCCAGGAGGCTTTCTTT.

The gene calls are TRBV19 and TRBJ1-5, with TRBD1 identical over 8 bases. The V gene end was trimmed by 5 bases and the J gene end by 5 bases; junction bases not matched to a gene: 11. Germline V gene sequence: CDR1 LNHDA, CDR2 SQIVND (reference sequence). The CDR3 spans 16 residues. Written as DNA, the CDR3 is TGTGCCAGTAGTGCTCGACAGGGGTCCAAGGATCAGCCCCAGCATTTT. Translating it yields CASSARQGSKDQPQHF.

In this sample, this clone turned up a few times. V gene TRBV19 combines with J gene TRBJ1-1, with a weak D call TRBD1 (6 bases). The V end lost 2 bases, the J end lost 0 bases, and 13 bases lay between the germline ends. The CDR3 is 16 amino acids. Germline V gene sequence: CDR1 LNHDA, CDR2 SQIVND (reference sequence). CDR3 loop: CASSIPNRVMNTEAFF. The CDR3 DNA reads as TGTGCCAGTAGTATACCCAACAGGGTCATGAACACTGAAGCTTTCTTT.

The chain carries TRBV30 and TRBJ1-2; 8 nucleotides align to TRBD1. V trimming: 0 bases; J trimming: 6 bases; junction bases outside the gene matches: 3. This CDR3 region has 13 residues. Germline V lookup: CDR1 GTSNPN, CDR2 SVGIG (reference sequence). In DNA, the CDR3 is TGTGCCTGGAGTGTACAGGGGGTCGATGGCTACACCTTC. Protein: CAWSVQGVDGYTF.

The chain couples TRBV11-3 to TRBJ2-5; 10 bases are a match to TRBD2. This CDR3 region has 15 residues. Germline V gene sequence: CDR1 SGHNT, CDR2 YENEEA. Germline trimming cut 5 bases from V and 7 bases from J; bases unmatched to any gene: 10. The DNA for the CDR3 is TGTGCCAGCAGCCCCCACAGCGGGGGGGACAGGACCCAGTACTTC. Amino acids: CASSPHSGGDRTQYF.

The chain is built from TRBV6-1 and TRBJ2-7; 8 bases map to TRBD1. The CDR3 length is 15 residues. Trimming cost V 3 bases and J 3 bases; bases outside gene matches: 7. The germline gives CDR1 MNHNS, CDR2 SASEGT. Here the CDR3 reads CASSDPGQVDYEQYF. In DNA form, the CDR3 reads TGTGCCAGCAGTGATCCGGGACAGGTCGACTACGAGCAGTACTTC.

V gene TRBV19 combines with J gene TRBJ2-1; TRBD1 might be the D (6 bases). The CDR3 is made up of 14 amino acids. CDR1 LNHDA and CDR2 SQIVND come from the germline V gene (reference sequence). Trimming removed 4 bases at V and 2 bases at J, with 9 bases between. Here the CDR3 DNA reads TGTGCCAGTAGTAACAGGGAAGCCTACAATGAGCAGTTCTTC. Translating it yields CASSNREAYNEQFF.

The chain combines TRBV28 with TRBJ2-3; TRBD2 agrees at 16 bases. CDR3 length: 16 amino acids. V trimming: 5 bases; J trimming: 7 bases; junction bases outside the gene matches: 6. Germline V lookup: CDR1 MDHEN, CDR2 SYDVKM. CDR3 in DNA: TGTGCCAGCAGTCCGGGACTAGCGGGGGGGCCGAATACGCAGTATTTT. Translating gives CASSPGLAGGPNTQYF.

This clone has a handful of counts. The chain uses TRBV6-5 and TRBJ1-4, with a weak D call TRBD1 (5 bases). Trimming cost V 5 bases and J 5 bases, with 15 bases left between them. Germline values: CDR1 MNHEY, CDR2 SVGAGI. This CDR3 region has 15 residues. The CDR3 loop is CASSNPTVGNEKLFF. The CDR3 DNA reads TGTGCCAGCAGTAACCCGACAGTCGGGAATGAAAAACTGTTTTTT.

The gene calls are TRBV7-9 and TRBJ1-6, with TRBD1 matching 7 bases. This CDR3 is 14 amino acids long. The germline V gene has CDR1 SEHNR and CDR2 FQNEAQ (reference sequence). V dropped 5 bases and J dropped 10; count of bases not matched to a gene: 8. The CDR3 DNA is TGTGCCAGCAGCACCGGGACAGCTGGATCACCCCTCCACTTT. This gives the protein CASSTGTAGSPLHF.

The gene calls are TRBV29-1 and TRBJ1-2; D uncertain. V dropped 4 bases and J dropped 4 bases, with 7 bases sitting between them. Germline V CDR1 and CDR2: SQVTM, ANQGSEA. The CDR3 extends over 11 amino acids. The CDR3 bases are TGCAGCGTTGTGGGAGTCTATGGCTACACCTTC. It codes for CSVVGVYGYTF.

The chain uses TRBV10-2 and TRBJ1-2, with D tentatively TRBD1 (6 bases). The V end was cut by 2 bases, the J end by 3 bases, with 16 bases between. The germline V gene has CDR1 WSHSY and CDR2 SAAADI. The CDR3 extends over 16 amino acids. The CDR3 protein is CASSELRTAIYYGYTF. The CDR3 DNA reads TGCGCCAGCAGTGAGCTCAGGACAGCAATCTACTATGGCTACACCTTC.